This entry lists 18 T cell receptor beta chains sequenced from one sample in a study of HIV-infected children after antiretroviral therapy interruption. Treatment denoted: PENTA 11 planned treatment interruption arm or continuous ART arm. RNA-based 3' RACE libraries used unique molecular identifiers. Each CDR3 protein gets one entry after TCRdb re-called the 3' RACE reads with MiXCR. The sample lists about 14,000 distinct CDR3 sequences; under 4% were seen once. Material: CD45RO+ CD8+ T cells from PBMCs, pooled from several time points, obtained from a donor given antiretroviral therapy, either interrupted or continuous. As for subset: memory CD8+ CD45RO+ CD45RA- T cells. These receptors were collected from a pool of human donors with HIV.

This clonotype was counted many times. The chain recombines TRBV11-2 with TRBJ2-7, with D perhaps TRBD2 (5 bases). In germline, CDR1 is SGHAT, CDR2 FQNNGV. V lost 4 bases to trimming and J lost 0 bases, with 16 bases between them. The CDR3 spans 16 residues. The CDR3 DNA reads TGTGCCAGCAGCTCCCGGGGAGAAGTCCCCTCCTACGAGCAGTACTTC. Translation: CASSSRGEVPSYEQYF.

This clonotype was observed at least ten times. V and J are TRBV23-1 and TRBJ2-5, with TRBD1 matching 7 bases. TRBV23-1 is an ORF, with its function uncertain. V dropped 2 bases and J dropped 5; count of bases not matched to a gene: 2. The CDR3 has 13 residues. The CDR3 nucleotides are TGCGCCAGCAGTCAAATAGGGGGCGAGACCCAGTACTTC. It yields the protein CASSQIGGETQYF.

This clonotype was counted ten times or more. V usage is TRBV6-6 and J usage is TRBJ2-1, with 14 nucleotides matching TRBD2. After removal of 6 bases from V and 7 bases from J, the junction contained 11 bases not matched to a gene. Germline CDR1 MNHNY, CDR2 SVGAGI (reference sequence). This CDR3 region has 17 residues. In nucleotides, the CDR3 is TGTGCCAGCAGCCCTAGACTAGCGGGGGGGTTTGGGAATGAGCAGTTCTTC. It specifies CASSPRLAGGFGNEQFF.

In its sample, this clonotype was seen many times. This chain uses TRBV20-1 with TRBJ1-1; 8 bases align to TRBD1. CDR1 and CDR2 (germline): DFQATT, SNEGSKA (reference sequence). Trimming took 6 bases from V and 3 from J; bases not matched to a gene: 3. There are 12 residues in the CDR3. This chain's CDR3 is CSALDRDTEAFF. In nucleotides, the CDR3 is TGCAGTGCCCTGGACAGGGACACTGAAGCTTTCTTT.

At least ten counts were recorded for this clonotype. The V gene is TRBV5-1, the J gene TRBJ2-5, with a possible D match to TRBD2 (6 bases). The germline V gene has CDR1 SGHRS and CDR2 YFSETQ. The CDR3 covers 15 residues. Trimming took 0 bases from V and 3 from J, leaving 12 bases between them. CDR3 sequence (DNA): TGCGCCAGCAGCTTGGTGGGAGTAGCGGAAGAGACCCAGTACTTC. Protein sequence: CASSLVGVAEETQYF.

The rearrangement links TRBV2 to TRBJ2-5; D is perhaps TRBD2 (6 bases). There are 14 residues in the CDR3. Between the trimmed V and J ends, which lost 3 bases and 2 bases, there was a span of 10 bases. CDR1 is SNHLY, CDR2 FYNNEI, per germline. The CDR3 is CASSDWGVQETQYF. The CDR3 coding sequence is TGTGCCAGCAGTGACTGGGGGGTACAAGAGACCCAGTACTTC.

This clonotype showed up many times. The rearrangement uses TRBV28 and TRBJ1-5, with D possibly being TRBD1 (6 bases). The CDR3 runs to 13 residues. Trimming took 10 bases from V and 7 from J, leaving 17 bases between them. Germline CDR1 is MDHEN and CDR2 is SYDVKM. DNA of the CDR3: TGTGCCAACAGCCATACAGGGTGGCAGCCCCAGCATTTT. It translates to CANSHTGWQPQHF.

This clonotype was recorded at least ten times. The CDR3: CASSQGQGAGEKLFF. DNA for the CDR3: TGCGCCAGCAGCCAAGGACAGGGGGCCGGTGAAAAACTGTTTTTT. The V and J genes are TRBV4-1 and TRBJ1-4; 10 bases line up with TRBD1. The CDR3 has 15 amino acids. Germline CDR1 is MGHRA and CDR2 is YSYEKL. Trimming cost V 1 base and J 7 bases; bases outside gene matches: 3.

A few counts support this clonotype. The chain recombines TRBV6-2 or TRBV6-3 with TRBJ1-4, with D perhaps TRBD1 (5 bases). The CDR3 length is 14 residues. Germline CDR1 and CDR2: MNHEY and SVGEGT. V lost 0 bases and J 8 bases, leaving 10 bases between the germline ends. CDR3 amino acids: CASSYSGEVEKLFF. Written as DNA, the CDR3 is TGTGCCAGCAGTTACTCGGGGGAAGTAGAAAAACTGTTTTTT.

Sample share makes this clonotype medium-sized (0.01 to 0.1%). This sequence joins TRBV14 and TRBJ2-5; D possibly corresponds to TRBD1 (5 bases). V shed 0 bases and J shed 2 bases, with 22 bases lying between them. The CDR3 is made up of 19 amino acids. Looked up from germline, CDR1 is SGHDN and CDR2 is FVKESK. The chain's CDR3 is CASSQDLSLERQRQETQYF. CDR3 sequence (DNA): TGTGCCAGCAGCCAAGATTTGTCTTTGGAGAGACAGAGACAAGAGACCCAGTACTTC. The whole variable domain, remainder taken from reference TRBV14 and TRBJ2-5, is EAGVTQFPSHSVIEKGQTVTLRCDPISGHDNLYWYRRVMGKEIKFLLHFVKESKQDESGMPNNRFLAERTGGTYSTLKVQPAELEDSGVYFCASSQDLSLERQRQETQYFGPGTRLLVL.

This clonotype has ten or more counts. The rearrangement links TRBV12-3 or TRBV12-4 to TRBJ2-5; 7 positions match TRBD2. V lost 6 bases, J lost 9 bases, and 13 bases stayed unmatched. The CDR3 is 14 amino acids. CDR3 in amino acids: CASRGRESLGAQYF. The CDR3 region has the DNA TGTGCCAGCAGAGGGAGGGAATCCTTGGGGGCCCAGTACTTC.

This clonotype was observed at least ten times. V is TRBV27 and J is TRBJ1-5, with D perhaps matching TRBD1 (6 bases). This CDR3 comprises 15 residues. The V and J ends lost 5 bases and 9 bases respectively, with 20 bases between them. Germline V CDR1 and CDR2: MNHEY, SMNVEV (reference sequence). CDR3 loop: CASSRTGMVLRPQHF. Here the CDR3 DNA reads TGTGCCAGCAGTCGAACAGGGATGGTCTTAAGGCCCCAGCATTTT.

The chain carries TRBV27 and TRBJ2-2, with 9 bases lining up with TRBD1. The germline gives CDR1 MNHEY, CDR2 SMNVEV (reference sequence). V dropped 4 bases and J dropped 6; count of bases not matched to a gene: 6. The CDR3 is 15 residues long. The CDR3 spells CASSSGDREAGELFF. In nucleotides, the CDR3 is TGTGCCAGCAGTTCAGGGGACAGGGAAGCCGGGGAGCTGTTTTTT.

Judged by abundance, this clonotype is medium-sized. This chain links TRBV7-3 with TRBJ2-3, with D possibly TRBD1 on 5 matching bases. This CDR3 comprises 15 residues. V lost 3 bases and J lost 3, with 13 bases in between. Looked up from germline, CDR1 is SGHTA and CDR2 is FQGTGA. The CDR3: CASSFSGYRTDTQYF. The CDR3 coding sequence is TGTGCCAGCAGCTTTTCGGGCTACAGGACAGATACGCAGTATTTT.

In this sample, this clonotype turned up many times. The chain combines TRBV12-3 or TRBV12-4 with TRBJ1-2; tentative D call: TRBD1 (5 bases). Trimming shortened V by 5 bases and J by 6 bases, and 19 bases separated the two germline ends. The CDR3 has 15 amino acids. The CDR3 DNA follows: TGTGCCAGCAGTGGGACCGATTCTCTTTTAGATGGCTACACCTTC. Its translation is CASSGTDSLLDGYTF.

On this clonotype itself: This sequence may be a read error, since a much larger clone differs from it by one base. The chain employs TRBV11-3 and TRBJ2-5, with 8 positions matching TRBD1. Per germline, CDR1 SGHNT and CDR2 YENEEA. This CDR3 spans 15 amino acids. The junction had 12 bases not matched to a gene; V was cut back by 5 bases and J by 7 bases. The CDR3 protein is CASSRGWGQEGTQYF. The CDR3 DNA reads TGTGCCAGCAGCCGCGGATGGGGACAGGAAGGGACCCAGTACTTC.

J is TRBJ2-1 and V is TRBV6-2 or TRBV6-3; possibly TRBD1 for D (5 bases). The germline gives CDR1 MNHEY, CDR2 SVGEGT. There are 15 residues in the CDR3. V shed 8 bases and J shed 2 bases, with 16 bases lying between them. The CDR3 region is CASVTRGHTYNEQFF. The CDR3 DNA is TGTGCCAGCGTTACCCGAGGACATACCTACAATGAGCAGTTCTTC.

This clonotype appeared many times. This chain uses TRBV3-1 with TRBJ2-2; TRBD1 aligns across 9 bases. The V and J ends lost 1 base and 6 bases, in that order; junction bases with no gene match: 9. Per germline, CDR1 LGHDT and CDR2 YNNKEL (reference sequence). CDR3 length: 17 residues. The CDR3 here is CASSQGVPGQGSGELFF. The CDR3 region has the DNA TGTGCCAGCAGCCAAGGAGTTCCGGGACAGGGTTCCGGGGAGCTGTTTTTT.